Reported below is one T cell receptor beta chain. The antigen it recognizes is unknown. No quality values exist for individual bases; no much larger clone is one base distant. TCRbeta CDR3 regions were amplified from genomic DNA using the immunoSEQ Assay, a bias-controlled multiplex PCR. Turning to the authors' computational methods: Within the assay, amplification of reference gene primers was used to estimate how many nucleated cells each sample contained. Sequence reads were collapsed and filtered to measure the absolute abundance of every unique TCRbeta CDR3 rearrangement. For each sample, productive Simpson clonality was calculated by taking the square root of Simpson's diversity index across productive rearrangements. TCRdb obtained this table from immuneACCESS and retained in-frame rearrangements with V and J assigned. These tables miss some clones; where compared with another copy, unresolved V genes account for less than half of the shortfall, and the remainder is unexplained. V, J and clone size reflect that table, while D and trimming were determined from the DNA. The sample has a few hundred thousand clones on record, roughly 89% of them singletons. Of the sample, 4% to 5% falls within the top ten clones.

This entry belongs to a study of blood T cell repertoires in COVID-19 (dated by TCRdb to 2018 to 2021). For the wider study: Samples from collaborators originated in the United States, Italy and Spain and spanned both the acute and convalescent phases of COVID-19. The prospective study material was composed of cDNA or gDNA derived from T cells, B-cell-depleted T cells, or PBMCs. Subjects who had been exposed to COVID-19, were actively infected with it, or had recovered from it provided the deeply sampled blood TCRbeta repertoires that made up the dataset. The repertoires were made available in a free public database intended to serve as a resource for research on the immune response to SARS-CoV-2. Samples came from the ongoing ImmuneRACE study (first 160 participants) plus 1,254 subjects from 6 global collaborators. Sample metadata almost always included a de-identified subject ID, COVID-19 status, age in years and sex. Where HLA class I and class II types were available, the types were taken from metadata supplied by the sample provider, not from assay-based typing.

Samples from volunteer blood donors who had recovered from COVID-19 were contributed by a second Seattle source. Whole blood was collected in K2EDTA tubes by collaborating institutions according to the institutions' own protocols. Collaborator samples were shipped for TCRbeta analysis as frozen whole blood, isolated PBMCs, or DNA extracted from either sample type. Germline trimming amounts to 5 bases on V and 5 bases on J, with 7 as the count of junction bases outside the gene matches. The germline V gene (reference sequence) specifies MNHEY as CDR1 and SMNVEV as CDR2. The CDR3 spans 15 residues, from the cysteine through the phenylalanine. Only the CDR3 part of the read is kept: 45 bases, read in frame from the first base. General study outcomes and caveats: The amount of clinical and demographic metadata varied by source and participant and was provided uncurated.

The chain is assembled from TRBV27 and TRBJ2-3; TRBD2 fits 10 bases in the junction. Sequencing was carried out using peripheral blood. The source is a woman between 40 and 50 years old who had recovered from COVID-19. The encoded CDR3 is CASSLTSGKKDTQYF. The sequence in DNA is TGTGCCAGCAGTCTTACTAGCGGGAAGAAAGATACGCAGTATTTT.